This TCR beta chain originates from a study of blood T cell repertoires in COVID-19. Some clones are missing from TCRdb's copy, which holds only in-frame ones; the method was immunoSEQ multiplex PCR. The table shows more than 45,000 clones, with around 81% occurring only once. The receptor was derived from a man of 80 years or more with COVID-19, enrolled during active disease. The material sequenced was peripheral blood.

The CDR3 DNA reads TGTGCCAGCAGTGAACTGGCAGGGGGAGCGGATGGCTACACCTTC. This codes for CASSELAGGADGYTF. The J gene is TRBJ1-2, the V gene TRBV6-1, with TRBD1 matching over 7 bases. CDR1 and CDR2 from the germline V gene are MNHNS and SASEGT. There are 15 residues in the CDR3. The V and J ends lost 2 bases and 6 bases, in that order; junction bases with no gene match: 9.